This paragraph covers one TCR beta chain sequence. Its binding antigen is unknown. Base-call qualities are not available, and no considerably larger clone is one nucleotide away. Peripheral blood CD8+ and CD4+ T cells from healthy donors, Susac syndrome patients and multiple sclerosis patients were profiled by high-throughput TCR beta sequencing. The Susac syndrome patients fulfilled recently defined diagnostic criteria for definite or probable disease. Bulk CD8+ and CD4+ T cells were purified magnetically by negative isolation, whereas CD8+ TEMRA cells were enriched by FACS. Blood was drawn into EDTA tubes, processed within 24 hours, and PBMCs were isolated by density gradient centrifugation. PBMCs destined for TCR sequencing were cryopreserved in liquid nitrogen and later thawed in a 37 °C water bath. The sorted or isolated CD4+, CD8+ and CD8+ TEMRA cells had a purity of 90% or higher. These data originate in a study of CD8 T cells in Susac syndrome (dated by TCRdb to between 2018 and 2021). With respect to the entire study: Among the Susac syndrome patients who were sequenced, clinically active disease was present in six and clinical remission was observed in roughly eight. At blood withdrawal, Susac syndrome patients were either therapy-naive, taking corticosteroids (in some cases with IVIg as well), or taking IVIg alone. The study used repertoire sequencing to test whether antigen drove CD8+ T cell activation and differentiation in Susac syndrome. The paper as a whole reports these results and caveats: In the CD4+ T cell repertoire of Susac syndrome patients, clonal expansion was not detected. The number of individuals in the TCR sequencing and HLA analysis was acknowledged as relatively small.

The CDR3 runs 11 amino acids, cysteine and phenylalanine included. Just the 33-base CDR3 DNA is kept, in frame starting at base 1. Ends trimmed: V by 8 bases, J by 7 bases; bases unmatched to a gene: 4. CDR1 is given as DFQATT and CDR2 as SNEGSKA, both from the germline V gene (reference sequence). RNA was extracted using the RNeasy kit, and about 0.45 to 1 ug of the RNA was reverse transcribed with random hexamers. The immunoSEQ multiplex PCR assay, which covers 54 Vbeta and 13 Jbeta segments, was used to amplify TCR beta CDR3 regions. PCR amplification bias was corrected using a synthetic template baseline for primer optimization and computational correction. In the source study's methods: Reads were annotated to V, D and J genes according to IMGT and were analyzed with immunoSEQ Analyzer, with only productive sequences retained. To calculate clonality, Shannon entropy was normalized by log2 of the number of productive unique sequences and then subtracted from one. For each patient and control, public and private clones were evaluated within the 100 most prevalent clones. Susac-specific clones were defined as absent from healthy and MS cohorts, approximately 1,000 published viral clones and other ImmuneACCESS disease sequences. TCRdb reprocessed the public reads (quality trimming at Q25 with fastp, clone calling with MiXCR) and kept in-frame beta chains. Merged by CDR3 protein, the rows form single entries marked with the most common genes and DNA. What appears here as the V and J calls and clone size reflects TCRdb's work, not the paper's. This sample lists around 170,000 distinct CDR3 sequences; 90% to 96% were detected once. The leading ten clones occupy about 0.13% of the sample.

Here the chain combines TRBV20-1 and TRBJ2-4, and 8 junctional nucleotides match TRBD2. Sequencing was done on a sample of CD4+ T cells from PBMCs. The source is a human donor with Susac syndrome. Read as DNA, the sequence is TGCAGTCGCCGGGAGGGTAACATTCAGTACTTC. Protein translation: CSRREGNIQYF.